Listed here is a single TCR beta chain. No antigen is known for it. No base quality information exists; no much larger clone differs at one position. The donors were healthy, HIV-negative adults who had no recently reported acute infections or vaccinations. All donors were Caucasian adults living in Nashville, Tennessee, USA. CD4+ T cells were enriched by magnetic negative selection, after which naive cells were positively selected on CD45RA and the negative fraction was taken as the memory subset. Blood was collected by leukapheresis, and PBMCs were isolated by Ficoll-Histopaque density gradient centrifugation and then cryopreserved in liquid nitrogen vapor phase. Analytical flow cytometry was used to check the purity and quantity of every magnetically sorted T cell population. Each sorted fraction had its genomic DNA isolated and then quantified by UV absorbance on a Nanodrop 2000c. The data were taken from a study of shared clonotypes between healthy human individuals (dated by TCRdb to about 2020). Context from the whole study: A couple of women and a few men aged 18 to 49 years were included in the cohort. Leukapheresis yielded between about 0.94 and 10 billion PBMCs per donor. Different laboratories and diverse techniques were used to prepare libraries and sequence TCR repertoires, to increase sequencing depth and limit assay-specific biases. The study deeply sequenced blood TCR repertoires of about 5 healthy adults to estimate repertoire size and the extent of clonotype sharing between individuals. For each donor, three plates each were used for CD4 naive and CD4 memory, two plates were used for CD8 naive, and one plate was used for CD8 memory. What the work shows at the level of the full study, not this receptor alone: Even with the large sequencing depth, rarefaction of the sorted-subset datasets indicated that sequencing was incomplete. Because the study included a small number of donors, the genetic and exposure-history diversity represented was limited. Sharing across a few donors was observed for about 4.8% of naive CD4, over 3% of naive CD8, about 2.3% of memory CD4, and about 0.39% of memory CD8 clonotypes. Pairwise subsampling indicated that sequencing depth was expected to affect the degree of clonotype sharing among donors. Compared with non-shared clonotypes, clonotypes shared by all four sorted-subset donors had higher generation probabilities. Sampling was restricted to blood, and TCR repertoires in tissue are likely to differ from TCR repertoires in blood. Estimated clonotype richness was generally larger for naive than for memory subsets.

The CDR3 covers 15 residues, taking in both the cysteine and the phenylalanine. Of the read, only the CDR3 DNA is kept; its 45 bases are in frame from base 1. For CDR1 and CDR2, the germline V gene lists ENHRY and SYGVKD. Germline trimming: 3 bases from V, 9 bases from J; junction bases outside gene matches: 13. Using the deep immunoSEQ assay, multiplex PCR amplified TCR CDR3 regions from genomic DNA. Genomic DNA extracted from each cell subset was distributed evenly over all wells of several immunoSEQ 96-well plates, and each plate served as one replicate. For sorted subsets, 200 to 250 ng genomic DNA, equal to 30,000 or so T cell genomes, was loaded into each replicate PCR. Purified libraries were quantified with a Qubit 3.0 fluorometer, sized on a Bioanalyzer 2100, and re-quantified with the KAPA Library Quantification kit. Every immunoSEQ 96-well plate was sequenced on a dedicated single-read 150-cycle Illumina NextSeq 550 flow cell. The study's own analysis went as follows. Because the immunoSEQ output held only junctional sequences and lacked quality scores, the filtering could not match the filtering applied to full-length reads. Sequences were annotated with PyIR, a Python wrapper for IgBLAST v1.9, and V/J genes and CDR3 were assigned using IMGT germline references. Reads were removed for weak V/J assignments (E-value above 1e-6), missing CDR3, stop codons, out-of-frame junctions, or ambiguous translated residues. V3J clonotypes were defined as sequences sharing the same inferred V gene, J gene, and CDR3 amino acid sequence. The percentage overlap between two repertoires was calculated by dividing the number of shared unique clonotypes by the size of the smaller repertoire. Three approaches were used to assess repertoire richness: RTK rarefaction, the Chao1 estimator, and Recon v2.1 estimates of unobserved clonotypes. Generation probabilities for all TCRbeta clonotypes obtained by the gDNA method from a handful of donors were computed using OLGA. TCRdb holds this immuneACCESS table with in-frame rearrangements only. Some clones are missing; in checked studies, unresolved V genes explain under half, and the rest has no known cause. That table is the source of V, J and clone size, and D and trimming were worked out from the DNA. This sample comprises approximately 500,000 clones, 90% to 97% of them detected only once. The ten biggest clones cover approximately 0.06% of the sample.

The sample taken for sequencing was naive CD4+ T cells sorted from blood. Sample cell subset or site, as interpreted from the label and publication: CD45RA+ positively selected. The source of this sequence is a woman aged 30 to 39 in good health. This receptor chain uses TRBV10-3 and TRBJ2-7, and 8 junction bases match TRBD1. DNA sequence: TGTGCCATCAGTGAACTCCCGGGCGGACAGGGTTCGCAGTACTTC. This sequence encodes CAISELPGGQGSQYF.